Listed below are T cell receptor beta chains from one sample, sequenced in a study of control samples from healthy donors and cancer patients. The assay was immunoSEQ multiplex PCR, and TCRdb's table has in-frame clones only and misses some. The data contain about 45,000 clones, 70% of them singletons. Input material: formalin-fixed, paraffin-embedded tissue. The receptor source for this set is a male donor with melanoma. Both conserved end residues are part of each CDR3. The D gene is left open where the match is weak. Size is omitted from some rows. Given values are once, few, many or a class for expanded clones.

few	TRBJ2-1	16	NA	TRBV7-2	CASSPRAVYGYNEQFF	TGTGCCAGCAGCCCCCGTGCGGTCTATGGGTACAATGAGCAGTTCTTC
NA	TRBJ2-1	12	NA	TRBV10-2	CALGGSVNEQFF	TGCGCCCTCGGGGGTTCGGTGAATGAGCAGTTCTTC
NA	TRBJ2-1	16	TRBD2	TRBV7-2	CASSLRASGILGEQFF	TGTGCCAGCAGCTTACGGGCTAGCGGGATACTAGGTGAGCAGTTCTTC
few	TRBJ1-6	12	NA	TRBV7-8	CASSPPGGPLHF	TGTGCCAGCAGCCCCCCCGGGGGACCCCTCCACTTT
few	TRBJ2-5	17	NA	TRBV6-1	CASSEVGAPRLQETQYF	TGTGCCAGCAGTGAAGTGGGGGCGCCCCGACTTCAAGAGACCCAGTACTTC
few	TRBJ2-2	16	NA	TRBV18	CASSPLSGADTGELFF	TGTGCCAGCTCCCCCCTCAGTGGGGCTGACACCGGGGAGCTGTTTTTT
NA	TRBJ2-3	18	TRBD2	TRBV28	CASSLGMGLAGGTDTQYF	TGTGCCAGCAGTTTAGGGATGGGACTAGCGGGAGGAACAGATACGCAGTATTTT
once	TRBJ2-2	15	TRBD2	TRBV4-2	CASSYGRGDTGELFF	TGTGCCAGCAGCTACGGGAGGGGAGACACCGGGGAGCTGTTTTTT
NA	TRBJ1-4	15	TRBD1	TRBV19	CASSTRQGGREKLFF	TGTGCCAGTAGTACAAGACAGGGGGGACGTGAAAAACTGTTTTTT
medium-sized	TRBJ1-1	14	NA	TRBV2	CASTLQGGDTEAFF	TGTGCCAGCACCCTACAGGGCGGGGACACTGAAGCTTTCTTT
once	TRBJ2-7	12	NA	TRBV6-1	CASSGAPDEQYF	TGTGCCAGCAGTGGAGCGCCGGACGAGCAGTACTTC
NA	TRBJ2-3	18	TRBD1	TRBV5-1	CASSFAPGGQGNTDTQYF	TGCGCCAGCAGCTTCGCCCCCGGGGGACAGGGAAACACAGATACGCAGTATTTT
NA	TRBJ2-5	15	NA	TRBV4-1	CASSQDALVGVTQYF	TGCGCCAGCAGCCAAGATGCCCTCGTCGGGGTGACCCAGTACTTC
once	TRBJ1-1	14	NA	TRBV28	CASSLQPTSAEAFF	TGTGCCAGCAGTTTACAGCCTACATCGGCTGAAGCTTTCTTT
NA	TRBJ2-2	15	NA	TRBV3-1/TRBV3-2	CASSQDYGYTGELFF	TGTGCCAGCAGCCAAGATTATGGGTACACCGGGGAGCTGTTTTTT
NA	TRBJ1-2	15	TRBD1	TRBV10-3	CAISEPGQDIYGYTF	TGTGCCATCAGTGAGCCGGGACAGGACATATATGGCTACACCTTC
NA	TRBJ2-7	13	TRBD1	TRBV6-5	CASPGTGVYEQYF	TGTGCCAGCCCCGGGACAGGGGTTTACGAGCAGTACTTC
NA	TRBJ2-2	15	NA	TRBV28	CASSLGDDLDGELFF	TGTGCCAGCAGTTTGGGGGACGATTTAGACGGGGAGCTGTTTTTT
NA	TRBJ2-3	18	TRBD2	TRBV2	CASERQGSLAGSTDTQYF	TGTGCCAGCGAAAGGCAGGGAAGCCTAGCGGGGAGCACAGATACGCAGTATTTT
NA	TRBJ2-1	14	NA	TRBV18	CASSPPGQWYEQFF	TGTGCCAGCTCACCCCCTGGACAGTGGTATGAGCAGTTCTTC
NA	TRBJ2-5	15	NA	TRBV10-1	CASSSGDRKSETQYF	TGCGCCAGCAGTTCGGGGGACCGTAAGAGTGAGACCCAGTACTTC
few	TRBJ1-1	13	NA	TRBV28	CASSRGLNTEAFF	TGTGCCAGCAGTAGGGGGTTGAACACTGAAGCTTTCTTT
once	TRBJ1-6	15	NA	TRBV27	CASSLSSGLGSPLHF	TGTGCCAGCAGTTTATCTTCAGGGTTAGGTTCACCCCTCCACTTT
NA	TRBJ2-1	14	TRBD2	TRBV28	CASSLSLATNEQFF	TGTGCCAGCAGTTTATCACTAGCGACAAATGAGCAGTTCTTC
NA	TRBJ2-5	13	NA	TRBV27	CASSFGGRETQYF	TGTGCCAGCAGTTTTGGGGGGAGAGAGACCCAGTACTTC
NA	TRBJ2-5	13	NA	TRBV3-1/TRBV3-2	CASSPSLVETQYF	TGTGCCAGCAGCCCGTCCCTTGTTGAGACCCAGTACTTC
once	TRBJ2-3	15	NA	TRBV7-2	CASSFVGVSTDTQYF	TGTGCCAGCAGCTTTGTGGGGGTTAGCACAGATACGCAGTATTTT